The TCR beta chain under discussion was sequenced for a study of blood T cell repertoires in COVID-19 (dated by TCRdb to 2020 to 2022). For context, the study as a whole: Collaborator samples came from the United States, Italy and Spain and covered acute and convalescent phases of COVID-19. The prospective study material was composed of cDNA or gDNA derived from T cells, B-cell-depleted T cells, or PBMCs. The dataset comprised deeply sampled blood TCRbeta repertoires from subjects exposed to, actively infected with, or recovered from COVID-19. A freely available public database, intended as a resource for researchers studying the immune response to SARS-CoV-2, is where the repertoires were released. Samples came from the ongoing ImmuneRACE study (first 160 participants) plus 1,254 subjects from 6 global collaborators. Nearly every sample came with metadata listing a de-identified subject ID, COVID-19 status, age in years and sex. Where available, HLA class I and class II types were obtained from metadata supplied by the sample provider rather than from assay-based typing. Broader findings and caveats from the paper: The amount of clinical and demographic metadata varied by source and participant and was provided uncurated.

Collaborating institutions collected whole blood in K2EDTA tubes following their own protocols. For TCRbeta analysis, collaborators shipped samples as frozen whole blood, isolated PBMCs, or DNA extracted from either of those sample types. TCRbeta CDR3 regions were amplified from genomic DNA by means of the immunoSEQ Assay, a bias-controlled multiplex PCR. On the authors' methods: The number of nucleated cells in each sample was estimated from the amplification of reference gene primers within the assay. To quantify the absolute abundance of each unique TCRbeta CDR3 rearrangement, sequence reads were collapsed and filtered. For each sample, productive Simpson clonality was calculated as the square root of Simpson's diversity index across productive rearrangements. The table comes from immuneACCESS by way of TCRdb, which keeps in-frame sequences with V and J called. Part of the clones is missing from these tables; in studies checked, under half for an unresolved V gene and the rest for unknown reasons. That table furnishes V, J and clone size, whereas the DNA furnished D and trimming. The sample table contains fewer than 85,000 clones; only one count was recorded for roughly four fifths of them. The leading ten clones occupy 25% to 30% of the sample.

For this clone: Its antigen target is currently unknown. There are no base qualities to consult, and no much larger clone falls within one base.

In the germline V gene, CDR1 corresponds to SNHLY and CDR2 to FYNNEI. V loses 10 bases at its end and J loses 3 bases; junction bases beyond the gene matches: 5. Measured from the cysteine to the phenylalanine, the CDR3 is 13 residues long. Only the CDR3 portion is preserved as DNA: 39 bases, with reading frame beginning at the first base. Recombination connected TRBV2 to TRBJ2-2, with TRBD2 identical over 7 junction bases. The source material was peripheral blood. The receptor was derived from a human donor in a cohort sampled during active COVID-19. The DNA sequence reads TGTGCCACCCCGGGACTATACACCGGGGAGCTGTTTTTT. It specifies CATPGLYTGELFF.